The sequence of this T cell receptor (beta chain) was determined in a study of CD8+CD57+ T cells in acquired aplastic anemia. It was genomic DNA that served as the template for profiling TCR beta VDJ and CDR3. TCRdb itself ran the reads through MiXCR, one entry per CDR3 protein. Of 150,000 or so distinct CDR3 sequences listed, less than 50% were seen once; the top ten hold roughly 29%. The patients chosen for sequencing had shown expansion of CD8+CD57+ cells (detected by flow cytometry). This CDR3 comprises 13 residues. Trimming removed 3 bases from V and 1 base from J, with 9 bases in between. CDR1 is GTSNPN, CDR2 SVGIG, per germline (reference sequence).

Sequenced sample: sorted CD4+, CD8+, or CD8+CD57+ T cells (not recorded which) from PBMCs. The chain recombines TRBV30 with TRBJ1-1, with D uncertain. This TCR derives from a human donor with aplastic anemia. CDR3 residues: CAWSPDSNTEAFF. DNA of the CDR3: TGTGCCTGGAGCCCTGACTCGAACACTGAAGCTTTCTTT.